This T cell receptor (beta chain) was sequenced during a study of cytomegalovirus exposure and HLA in healthy donors. Generated by immunoSEQ multiplex PCR, the TCRdb table keeps only in-frame clones and is missing some. The sample lists roughly 60,000 clones, approximately 96% seen once, with approximately 1% in the top ten. Findings and limits, study-wide: Associated with cytomegalovirus, according to the listing, were 164 TCR beta chains. Reports showed the classifier diagnosing cytomegalovirus status with high specificity and sensitivity.

With 2 bases clipped from V and 0 bases from J, the junction kept 11 bases outside the gene matches. Germline V gene data show CDR1 as SEHNR and CDR2 as FQNEAQ (reference sequence). The CDR3 sequence is 19 residues long. In the case of this clone: Its specificity is unknown.

The sequencing sample was made of PBMCs. The TCR sequence derives from a young man in good health and CMV-seronegative. This chain connects TRBV7-9 to TRBJ2-4; 9 bases fit TRBD2. The CDR3 nucleotides are TGTGCCAGCAGCTTAAGACTAGCGGAGCATGGACTAGCCAAAAACATTCAGTACTTC. This sequence encodes CASSLRLAEHGLAKNIQYF.